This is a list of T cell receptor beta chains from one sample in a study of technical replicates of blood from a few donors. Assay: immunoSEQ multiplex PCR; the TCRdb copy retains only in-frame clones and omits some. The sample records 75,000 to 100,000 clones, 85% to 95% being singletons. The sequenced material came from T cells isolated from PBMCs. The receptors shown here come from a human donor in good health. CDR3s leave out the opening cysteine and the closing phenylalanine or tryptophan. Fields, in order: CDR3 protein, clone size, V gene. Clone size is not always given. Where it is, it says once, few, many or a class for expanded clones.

ASSQDWGGTERTYEQY	.	TRBV4-2
ASSYNRLVYEQY	once	TRBV6-5
ASSQDGQLPYEQY	once	TRBV4-1
ASRGGTGSAGELF	.	TRBV2
ASSLFLPGGTDTQY	.	TRBV7-6
SVGYYQGAGNGYT	.	TRBV29-1
ASSESWTANYGYT	.	TRBV2
ASSQDLGGNSYEQY	.	TRBV4-1
ASSGPTSDYEQY	.	TRBV10-1
ASSLVGEVTEAF	once	TRBV5-5
AIRGGQGPNSPLH	.	TRBV10-3
ASSPIRGNGGYT	.	TRBV18
ASSYRSFQPQH	.	TRBV6-5
ASSVAETGYEQY	.	TRBV9
ASVSGGAGQETQY	.	TRBV6-1